Sequencing of this T cell receptor beta chain was carried out in a study of CD8+ T cells in alopecia areata. For the study at large: Using the percentage of affected scalp area, treated patients' severity was scored.

Treatment noted: oral pan-JAK inhibitor, 5-10 mg twice daily. The germline gives CDR1 WSHSY, CDR2 SAAADI. The CDR3 is 14 residues long. The ends were cut back, 0 bases at V and 1 base at J, with 6 bases in the middle. Once RNA had been extracted, it was reverse transcribed into cDNA to act as the sequencing template. Using immunoSEQ multiplex PCR, the repertoire was profiled, and TCRdb retains in-frame clones only, with some absent. The sample has roughly 200,000 clones; roughly 50% are singletons. Sequenced material: CD8+ T cells sorted from blood, taken at week 24, from a patient treated with tofacitinib. The clonotype comes from a human donor with alopecia areata. This chain links TRBV10-2 with TRBJ1-1; D ambiguous. The CDR3 here is CASSESEENTEAFF. For the CDR3, the DNA is TGCGCCAGCAGTGAGTCGGAGGAGAACACTGAAGCTTTCTTT.